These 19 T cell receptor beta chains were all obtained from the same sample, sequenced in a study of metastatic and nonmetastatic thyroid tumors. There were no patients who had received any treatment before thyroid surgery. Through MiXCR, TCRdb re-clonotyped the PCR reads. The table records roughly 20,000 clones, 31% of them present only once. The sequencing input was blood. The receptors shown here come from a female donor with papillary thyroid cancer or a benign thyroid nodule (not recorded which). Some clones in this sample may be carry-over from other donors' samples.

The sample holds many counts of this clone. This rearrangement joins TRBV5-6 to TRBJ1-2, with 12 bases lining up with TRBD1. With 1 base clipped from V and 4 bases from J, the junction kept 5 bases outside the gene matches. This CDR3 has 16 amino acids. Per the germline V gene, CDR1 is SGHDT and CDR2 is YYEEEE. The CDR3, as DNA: TGTGCCAGCAGCTTGCCCCCGGGACAGGGGGCCTATGGCTACACCTTC. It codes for CASSLPPGQGAYGYTF.

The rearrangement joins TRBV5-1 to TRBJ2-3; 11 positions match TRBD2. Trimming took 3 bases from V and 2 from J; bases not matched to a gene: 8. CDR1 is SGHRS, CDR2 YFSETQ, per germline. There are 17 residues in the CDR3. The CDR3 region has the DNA TGCGCCAGCAGCTCCGATCGACTAGCGGGGATCACAGATACGCAGTATTTT. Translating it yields CASSSDRLAGITDTQYF.

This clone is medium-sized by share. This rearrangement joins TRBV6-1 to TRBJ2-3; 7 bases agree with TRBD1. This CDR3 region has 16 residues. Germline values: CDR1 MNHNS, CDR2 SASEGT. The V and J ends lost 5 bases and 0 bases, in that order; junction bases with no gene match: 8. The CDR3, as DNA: TGTGCCAGCAGTACCCAGACAGGGTCGAGCACAGATACGCAGTATTTT. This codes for CASSTQTGSSTDTQYF.

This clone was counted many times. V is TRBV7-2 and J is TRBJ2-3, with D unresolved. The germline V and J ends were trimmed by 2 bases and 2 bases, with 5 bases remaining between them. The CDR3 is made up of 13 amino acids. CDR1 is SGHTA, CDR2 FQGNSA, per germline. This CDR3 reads CASSLSLTDTQYF. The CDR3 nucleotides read TGTGCCAGCAGCTTAAGCCTCACAGATACGCAGTATTTT.

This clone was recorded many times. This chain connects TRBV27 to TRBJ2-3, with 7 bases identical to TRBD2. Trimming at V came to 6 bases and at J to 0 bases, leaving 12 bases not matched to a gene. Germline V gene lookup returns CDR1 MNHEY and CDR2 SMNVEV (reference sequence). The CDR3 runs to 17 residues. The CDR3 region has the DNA TGTGCCAGCAGGCCGAGGCTAGCGGACACTAGCACAGATACGCAGTATTTT. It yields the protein CASRPRLADTSTDTQYF.

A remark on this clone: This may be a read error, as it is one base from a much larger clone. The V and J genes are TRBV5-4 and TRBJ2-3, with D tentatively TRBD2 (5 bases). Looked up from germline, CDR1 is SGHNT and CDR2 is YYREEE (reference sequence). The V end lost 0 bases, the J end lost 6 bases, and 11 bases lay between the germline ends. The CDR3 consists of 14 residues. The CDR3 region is CASSLAASWDTQYF. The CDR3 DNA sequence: TGTGCCAGCAGCTTGGCGGCTAGCTGGGATACGCAGTATTTT.

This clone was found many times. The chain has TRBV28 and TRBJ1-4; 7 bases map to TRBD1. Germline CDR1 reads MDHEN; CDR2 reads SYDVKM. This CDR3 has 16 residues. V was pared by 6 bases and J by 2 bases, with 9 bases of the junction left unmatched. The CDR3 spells CASRYSTRGTNEKLFF. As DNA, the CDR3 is TGTGCCAGCAGGTACTCGACCAGGGGGACTAATGAAAAACTGTTTTTT.

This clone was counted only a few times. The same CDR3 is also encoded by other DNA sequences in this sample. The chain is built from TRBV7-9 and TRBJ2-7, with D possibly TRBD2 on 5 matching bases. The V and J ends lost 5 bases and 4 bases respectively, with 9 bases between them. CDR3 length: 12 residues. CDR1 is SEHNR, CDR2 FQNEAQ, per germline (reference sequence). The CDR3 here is CASSPTSYEQYF. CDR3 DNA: TGTGCCAGCAGCCCTACTAGTTACGAGCAGTACTTC. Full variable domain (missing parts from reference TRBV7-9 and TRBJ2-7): DTGVSQNPRHKITKRGQNVTFRCDPISEHNRLYWYRQTLGQGPEFLTYFQNEAQLEKSRLLSDRFSAERPKGSFSTLEIQRTEQGDSAMYLCASSPTSYEQYFGPGTRLTVT.

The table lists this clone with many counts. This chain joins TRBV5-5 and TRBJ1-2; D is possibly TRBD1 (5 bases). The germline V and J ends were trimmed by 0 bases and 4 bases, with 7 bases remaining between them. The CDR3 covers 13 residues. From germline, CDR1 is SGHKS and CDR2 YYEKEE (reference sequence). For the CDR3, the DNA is TGTGCCAGCAGCTTGGCAGGGTCCTATGGCTACACCTTC. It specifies CASSLAGSYGYTF.

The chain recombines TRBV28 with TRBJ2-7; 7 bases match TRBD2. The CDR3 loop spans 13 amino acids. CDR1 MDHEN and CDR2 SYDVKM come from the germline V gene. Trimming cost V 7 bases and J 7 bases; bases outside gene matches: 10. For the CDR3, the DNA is TGTGCCAGCACCCCTGGGGGGGGGGTGGAGCAGTACTTC. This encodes CASTPGGGVEQYF. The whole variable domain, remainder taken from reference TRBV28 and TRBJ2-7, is DVKVTQSSRYLVKRTGEKVFLECVQDMDHENMFWYRQDPGLGLRLIYFSYDVKMKEKGDIPEGYSVSREKKERFSLILESASTNQTSMYLCASTPGGGVEQYFGPGTRLTVT.

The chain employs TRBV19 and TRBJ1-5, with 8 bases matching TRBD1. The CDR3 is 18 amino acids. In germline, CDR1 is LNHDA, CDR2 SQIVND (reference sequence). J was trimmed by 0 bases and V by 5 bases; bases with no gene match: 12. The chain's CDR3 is CASSAQGTGLYSNQPQHF. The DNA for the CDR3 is TGTGCCAGTAGTGCCCAAGGGACAGGTCTTTATAGCAATCAGCCCCAGCATTTT.

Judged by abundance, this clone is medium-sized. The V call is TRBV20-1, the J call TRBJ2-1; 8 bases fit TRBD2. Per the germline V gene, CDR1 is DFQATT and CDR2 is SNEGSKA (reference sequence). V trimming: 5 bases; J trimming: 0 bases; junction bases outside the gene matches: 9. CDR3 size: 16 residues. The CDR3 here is CSAHRLAGPSYNEQFF. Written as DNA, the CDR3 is TGCAGTGCTCATCGTCTAGCGGGTCCCTCCTACAATGAGCAGTTCTTC.

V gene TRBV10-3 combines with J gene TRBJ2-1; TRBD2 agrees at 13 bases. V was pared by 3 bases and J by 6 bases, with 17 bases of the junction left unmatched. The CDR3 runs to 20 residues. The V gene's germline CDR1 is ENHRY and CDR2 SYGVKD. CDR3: CAISDRHPGLAGVPGNEQFF. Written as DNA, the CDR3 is TGTGCCATCAGTGACCGACACCCTGGACTAGCGGGAGTGCCTGGCAATGAGCAGTTCTTC.

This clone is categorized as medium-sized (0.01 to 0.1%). The CDR3 bases are TGTGCCAGTAGTACGAGGACTGAAGCTTTCTTT. Its protein product is CASSTRTEAFF. J is TRBJ1-1 and V is TRBV19; D gene unclear. V dropped 4 bases and J dropped 5 bases, with 5 bases sitting between them. Germline CDR1 is LNHDA and CDR2 is SQIVND (reference sequence). The CDR3 covers 11 residues. Filled out from reference TRBV19 and TRBJ1-1, the complete variable domain reads DGGITQSPKYLFRKEGQNVTLSCEQNLNHDAMYWYRQDPGQGLRLIYYSQIVNDFQKGDIAEGYSVSREKKESFPLTVTSAQKNPTAFYLCASSTRTEAFFGQGTRLTVV.

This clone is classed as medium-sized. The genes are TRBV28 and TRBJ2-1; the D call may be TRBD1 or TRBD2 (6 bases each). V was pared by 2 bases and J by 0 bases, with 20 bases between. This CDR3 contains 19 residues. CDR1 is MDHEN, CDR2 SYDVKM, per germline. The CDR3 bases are TGTGCCAGCAGTTTAGCCCTGGTTGGGGGGCCGAGCTCCTACAATGAGCAGTTCTTC. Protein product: CASSLALVGGPSSYNEQFF.

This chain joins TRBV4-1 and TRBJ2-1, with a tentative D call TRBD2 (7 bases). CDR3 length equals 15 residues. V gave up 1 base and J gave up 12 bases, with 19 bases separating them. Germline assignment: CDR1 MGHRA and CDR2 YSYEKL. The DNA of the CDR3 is TGCGCCAGCAGCCAAGTGGGGGGGGGCTGCGATGGGCAGTTCTTC. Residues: CASSQVGGGCDGQFF.

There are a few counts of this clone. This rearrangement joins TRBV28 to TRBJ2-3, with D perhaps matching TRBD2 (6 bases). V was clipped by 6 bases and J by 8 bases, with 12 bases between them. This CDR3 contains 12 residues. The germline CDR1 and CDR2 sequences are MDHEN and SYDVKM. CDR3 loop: CASSLSGLTQYF. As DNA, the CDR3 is TGTGCCAGCAGCCTAAGCGGGCTTACGCAGTATTTT.

CDR3 sequence reads: CAWSVLGEAFF. The CDR3 region has the DNA TGTGCCTGGAGTGTACTGGGTGAAGCTTTCTTT. The V gene is TRBV30, the J gene TRBJ1-1; D is unclear. The germline V gene has CDR1 GTSNPN and CDR2 SVGIG (reference sequence). This CDR3 region has 11 residues. Between the trimmed V and J ends, which lost 0 bases and 7 bases, there was a span of 6 bases.

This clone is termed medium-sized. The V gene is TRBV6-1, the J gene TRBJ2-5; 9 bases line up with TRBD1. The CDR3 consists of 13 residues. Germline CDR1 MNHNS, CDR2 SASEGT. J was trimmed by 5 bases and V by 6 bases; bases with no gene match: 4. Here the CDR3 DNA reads TGTGCCAGCAGAGGGACAGGGCGTGAGACCCAGTACTTC. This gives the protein CASRGTGRETQYF.